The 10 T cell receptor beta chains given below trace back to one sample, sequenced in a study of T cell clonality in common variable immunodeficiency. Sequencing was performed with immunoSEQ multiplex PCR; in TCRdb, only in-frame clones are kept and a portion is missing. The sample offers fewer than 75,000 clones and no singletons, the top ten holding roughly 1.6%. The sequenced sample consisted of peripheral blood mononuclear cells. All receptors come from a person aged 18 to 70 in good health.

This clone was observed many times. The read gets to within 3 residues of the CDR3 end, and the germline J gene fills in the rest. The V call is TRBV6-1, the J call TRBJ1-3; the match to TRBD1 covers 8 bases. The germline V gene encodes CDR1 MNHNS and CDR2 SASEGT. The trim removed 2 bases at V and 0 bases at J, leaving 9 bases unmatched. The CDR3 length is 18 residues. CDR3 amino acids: CASSEKGTGTTSGNTIYF. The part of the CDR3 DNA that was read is TGTGCCAGCAGTGAAAAAGGGACAGGCACTACCTCTGGAAACACC.

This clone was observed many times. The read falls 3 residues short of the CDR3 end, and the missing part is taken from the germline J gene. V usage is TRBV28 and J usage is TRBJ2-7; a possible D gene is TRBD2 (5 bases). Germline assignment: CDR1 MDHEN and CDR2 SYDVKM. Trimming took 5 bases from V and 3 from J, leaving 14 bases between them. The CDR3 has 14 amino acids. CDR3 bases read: TGTGCCAGCAGTCAAGACGGGGTTGTCTACGAG. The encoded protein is CASSQDGVVYE. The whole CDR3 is CASSQDGVVYEQYF.

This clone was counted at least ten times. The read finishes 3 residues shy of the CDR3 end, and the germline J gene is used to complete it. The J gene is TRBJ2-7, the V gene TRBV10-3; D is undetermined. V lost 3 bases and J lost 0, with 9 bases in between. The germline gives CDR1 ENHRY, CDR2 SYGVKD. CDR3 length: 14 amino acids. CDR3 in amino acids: CAISDGKGSYEQYF. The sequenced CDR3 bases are TGTGCCATCAGTGATGGAAAGGGCTCCTACGAG.

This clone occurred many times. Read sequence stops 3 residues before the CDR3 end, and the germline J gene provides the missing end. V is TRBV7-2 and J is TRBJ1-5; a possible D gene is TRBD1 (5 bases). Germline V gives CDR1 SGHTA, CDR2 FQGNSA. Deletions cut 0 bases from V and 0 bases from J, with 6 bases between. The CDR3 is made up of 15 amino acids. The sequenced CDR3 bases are TGTGCCAGCAGCTTAGCGGGGGGTAGCAATCAGCCC. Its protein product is CASSLAGGSNQP. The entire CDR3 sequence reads CASSLAGGSNQPQHF.

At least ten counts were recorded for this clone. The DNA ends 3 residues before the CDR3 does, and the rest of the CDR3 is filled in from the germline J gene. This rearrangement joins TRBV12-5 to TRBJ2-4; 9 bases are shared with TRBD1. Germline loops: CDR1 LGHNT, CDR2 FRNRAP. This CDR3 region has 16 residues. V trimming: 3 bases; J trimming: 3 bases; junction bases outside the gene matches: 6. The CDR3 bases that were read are TGTGCTAGTGGTTTAGCGGGACAGGGAGTCAAAAACATT. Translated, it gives CASGLAGQGVKNI. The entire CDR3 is CASGLAGQGVKNIQYF.

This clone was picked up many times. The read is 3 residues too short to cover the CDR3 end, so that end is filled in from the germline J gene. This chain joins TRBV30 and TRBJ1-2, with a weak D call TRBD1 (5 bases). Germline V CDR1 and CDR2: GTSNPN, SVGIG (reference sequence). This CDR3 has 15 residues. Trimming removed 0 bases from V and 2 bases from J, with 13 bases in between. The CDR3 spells CAWSVSAGSNYGYTF. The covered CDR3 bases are TGTGCCTGGAGTGTATCGGCAGGGTCAAACTATGGC.

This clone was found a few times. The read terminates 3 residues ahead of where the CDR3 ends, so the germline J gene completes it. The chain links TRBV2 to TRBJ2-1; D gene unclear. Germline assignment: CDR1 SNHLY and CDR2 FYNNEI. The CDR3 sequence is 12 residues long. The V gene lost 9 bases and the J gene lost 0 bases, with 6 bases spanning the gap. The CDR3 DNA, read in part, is TGTGCCAGTAGAAACTCCTACAATGAG. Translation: CASRNSYNE. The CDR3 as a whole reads CASRNSYNEQFF.

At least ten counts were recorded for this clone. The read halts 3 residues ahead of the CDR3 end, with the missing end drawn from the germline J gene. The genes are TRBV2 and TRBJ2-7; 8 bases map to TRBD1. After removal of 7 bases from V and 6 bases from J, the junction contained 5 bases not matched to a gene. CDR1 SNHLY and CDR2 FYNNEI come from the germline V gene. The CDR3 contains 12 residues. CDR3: CASKMDRAEQYF. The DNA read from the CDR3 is TGTGCCAGCAAGATGGACAGGGCCGAG.

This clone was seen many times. Partial CDR3 DNA: TGCGCCAGCAGCCCACCCCTCGGGACAAATACCTACGAG. Its translation: CASSPPLGTNTYE. The CDR3 as a whole reads CASSPPLGTNTYEQYF. The rearrangement uses TRBV5-1 and TRBJ2-7; a weak D match, TRBD1 (6 bases). The sequenced fragment ends 3 residues before the CDR3 boundary, so the rest is inferred from the germline J gene. Between the trimmed V and J ends, which lost 4 bases and 2 bases, there was a span of 19 bases. Germline CDR1 is SGHRS and CDR2 is YFSETQ. The CDR3 spans 16 residues.

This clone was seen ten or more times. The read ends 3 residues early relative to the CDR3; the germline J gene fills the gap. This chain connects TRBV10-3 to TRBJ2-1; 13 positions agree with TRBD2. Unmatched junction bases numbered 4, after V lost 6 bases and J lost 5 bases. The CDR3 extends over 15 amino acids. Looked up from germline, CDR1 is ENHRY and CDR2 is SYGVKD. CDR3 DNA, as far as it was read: TGTGCCATCAGGAAGACTAGCGGGGGGCACAATGAG. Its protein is CAIRKTSGGHNE. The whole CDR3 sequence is CAIRKTSGGHNEQFF.